A selection of T cell receptor beta chains follows, all from one sample in a study of cytomegalovirus exposure and HLA in healthy donors. TCRdb's table, derived via immunoSEQ multiplex PCR, lists solely in-frame clones and lacks some. The sample lists some 330,000 clones; about nine tenths were seen once. Sequencing input: PBMCs. Source of these receptors: a woman younger than 35 in good health and CMV-seronegative. Each CDR3 is given with its conserved first and last residue. Each record gives: clone size, V gene, CDR3 length, D gene, J gene, CDR3 DNA, CDR3 protein. D genes are given only for firm matches. Clone sizes are given selectively: once, few, many, or a class where the clone is expanded.

clone_size: -
v_call: TRBV15
cdr3_length: 17
d_call: TRBD1
j_call: TRBJ2-1
cdr3_nt: TGTGCCACCAGCAGAGCCCACCCCGGGACAGAATACAATGAGCAGTTCTTC
cdr3_aa: CATSRAHPGTEYNEQFF

clone_size: -
v_call: TRBV7-3
cdr3_length: 15
d_call: TRBD2
j_call: TRBJ2-7
cdr3_nt: TGTGCCAGCAGCTTAAGAGGCGGGAGCGACTACGAGCAGTACTTC
cdr3_aa: CASSLRGGSDYEQYF

clone_size: -
v_call: TRBV27
cdr3_length: 13
d_call: TRBD2
j_call: TRBJ2-1
cdr3_nt: TGTGCCAGCAGCCTGGGACTAGTAGGTGAGCAGTTCTTC
cdr3_aa: CASSLGLVGEQFF

clone_size: -
v_call: TRBV4-3
cdr3_length: 16
d_call: TRBD1
j_call: TRBJ1-5
cdr3_nt: TGCGCCAGCAGCCAAGATTCCGGACAGGCCAGTCAGCCCCAGCATTTT
cdr3_aa: CASSQDSGQASQPQHF

clone_size: -
v_call: TRBV15
cdr3_length: 12
d_call: -
j_call: TRBJ1-5
cdr3_nt: TGTGCCACCAGCAGAGAGGGGGGGCCCCAGCATTTT
cdr3_aa: CATSREGGPQHF

clone_size: few
v_call: TRBV2
cdr3_length: 15
d_call: TRBD2
j_call: TRBJ2-1
cdr3_nt: TGTGCCAGCAGTGGACTAGCGGTACTCGGCAATGAGCAGTTCTTC
cdr3_aa: CASSGLAVLGNEQFF

clone_size: -
v_call: TRBV6-1
cdr3_length: 14
d_call: TRBD1
j_call: TRBJ2-7
cdr3_nt: TGTGCCAGCAGTTCGGGACAGGCCCGAAGATATTTGCACTTC
cdr3_aa: CASSSGQARRYLHF

clone_size: -
v_call: TRBV27
cdr3_length: 14
d_call: -
j_call: TRBJ1-1
cdr3_nt: TGTGCCAGCAGTTTAAAGGGGGTGAACACTGAAGCTTTCTTT
cdr3_aa: CASSLKGVNTEAFF

clone_size: -
v_call: TRBV7-8
cdr3_length: 14
d_call: -
j_call: TRBJ1-5
cdr3_nt: TGTGCCAGCAGCTTAGGGGGGGGTTATCAGCCCCAGCATTTT
cdr3_aa: CASSLGGGYQPQHF

clone_size: -
v_call: TRBV4-1
cdr3_length: 19
d_call: TRBD1
j_call: TRBJ1-5
cdr3_nt: TGCGCCAGCAGGTTGACATGGGGGACAGGGGGTGTCGATCGTCAGCCCCAGCATTTT
cdr3_aa: CASRLTWGTGGVDRQPQHF

clone_size: -
v_call: TRBV2
cdr3_length: 14
d_call: -
j_call: TRBJ2-5
cdr3_nt: TGTGCCAGCTCGGGTGGCATACCCCGAGAGACCCAGTACTTC
cdr3_aa: CASSGGIPRETQYF

clone_size: -
v_call: TRBV1
cdr3_length: 17
d_call: -
j_call: TRBJ2-2
cdr3_nt: TGCACCAGCAGCCAAGAAGGGACAGGGGGGGTTCCCGGGGAGCTGTTTTTT
cdr3_aa: CTSSQEGTGGVPGELFF

clone_size: -
v_call: TRBV4-3
cdr3_length: 14
d_call: -
j_call: TRBJ1-5
cdr3_nt: TGCGCCAGCAGCCAAGATTTAAGCAATCAGCCCCAGCATTTT
cdr3_aa: CASSQDLSNQPQHF

clone_size: -
v_call: TRBV29-1
cdr3_length: 14
d_call: TRBD2
j_call: TRBJ2-7
cdr3_nt: TGCAGCGTTGCTCCGAGGCTAGCGGGAGACGAGCAGTACTTC
cdr3_aa: CSVAPRLAGDEQYF

clone_size: -
v_call: TRBV6-5
cdr3_length: 14
d_call: TRBD2
j_call: TRBJ2-1
cdr3_nt: TGTGCCAGCAAAATAGCGGGAGGGTTGAATGAGCAGTTCTTC
cdr3_aa: CASKIAGGLNEQFF